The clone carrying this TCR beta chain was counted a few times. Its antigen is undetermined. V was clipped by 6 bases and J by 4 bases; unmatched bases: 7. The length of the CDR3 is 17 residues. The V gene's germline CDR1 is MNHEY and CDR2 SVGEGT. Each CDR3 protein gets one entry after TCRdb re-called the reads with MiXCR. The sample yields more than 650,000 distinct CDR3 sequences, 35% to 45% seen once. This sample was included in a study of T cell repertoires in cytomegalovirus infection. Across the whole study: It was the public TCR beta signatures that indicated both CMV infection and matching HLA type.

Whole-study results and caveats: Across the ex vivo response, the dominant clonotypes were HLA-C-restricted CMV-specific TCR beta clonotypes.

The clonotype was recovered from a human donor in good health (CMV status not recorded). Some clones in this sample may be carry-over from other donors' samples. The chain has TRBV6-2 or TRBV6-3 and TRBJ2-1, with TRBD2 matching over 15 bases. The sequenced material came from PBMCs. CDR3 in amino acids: CASRTGTSGRTYNEQFF. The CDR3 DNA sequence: TGTGCCAGCAGGACCGGGACTAGCGGGAGGACTTACAATGAGCAGTTCTTC.